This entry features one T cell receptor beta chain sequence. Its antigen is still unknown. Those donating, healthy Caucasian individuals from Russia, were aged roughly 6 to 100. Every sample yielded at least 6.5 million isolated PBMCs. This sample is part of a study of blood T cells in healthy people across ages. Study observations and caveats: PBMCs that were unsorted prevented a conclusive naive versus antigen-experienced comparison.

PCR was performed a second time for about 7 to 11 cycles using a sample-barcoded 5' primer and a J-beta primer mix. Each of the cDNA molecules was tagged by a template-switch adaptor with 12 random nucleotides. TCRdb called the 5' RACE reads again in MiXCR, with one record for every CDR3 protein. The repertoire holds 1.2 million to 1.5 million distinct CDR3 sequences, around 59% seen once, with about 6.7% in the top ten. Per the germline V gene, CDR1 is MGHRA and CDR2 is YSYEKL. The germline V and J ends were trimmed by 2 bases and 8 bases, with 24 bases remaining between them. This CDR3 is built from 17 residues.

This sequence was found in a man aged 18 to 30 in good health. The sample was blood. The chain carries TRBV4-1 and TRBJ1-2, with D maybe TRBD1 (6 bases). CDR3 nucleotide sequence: TGCGCCAGCAGCCAAAGGGGGGGCAGCCCGACTTATTTGGGCTACACCTTC. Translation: CASSQRGGSPTYLGYTF.